The clone carrying this TCR beta chain was counted once. Its specificity is not known. Germline V gene lookup returns CDR1 SGHNT and CDR2 YENEEA. CDR3 length equals 13 residues. Trimming shortened V by 0 bases and J by 6 bases, and 7 bases separated the two germline ends. These data are taken from a study of ipilimumab plus nivolumab after autologous stem cell transplantation. Study outcomes and limitations: Per the authors, repertoire, Treg and microbiota data justify further study.

Assay used: immunoSEQ multiplex PCR; TCRdb lists only in-frame clones, some missing. The sample lists approximately 12,000 clones, more than 65% seen once, with more than 9.5% in the top ten. The V gene is TRBV11-3, the J gene TRBJ2-3; no firm D call. The sample consisted of PBMCs, taken in a trial of ipilimumab plus nivolumab as post-transplant consolidation. The receptor comes from a male donor with multiple myeloma. This chain's CDR3 is CASSLEQADTQYF. The CDR3 nucleotides are TGTGCCAGCAGCTTAGAGCAGGCGGATACGCAGTATTTT.